This is a list of T cell receptor beta chains from one sample in a study of regulatory T cells in long-lasting Graves disease. TCRdb redid the calling of the multiplex PCR reads with MiXCR, one entry per CDR3 protein. The table has 500,000 or so distinct CDR3 sequences, 14% seen once. The sample was also reused in another study, on T cells in Graves' hyperthyroidism and ophthalmopathy.

Sequencing used peripheral blood mononuclear cells (PBMCs), obtained at new diagnosis, from a patient treated with antithyroid drugs. Every receptor here comes from a woman between 50 and 59 years old with Graves disease. Each CDR3 is given with its conserved first and last residue. D genes are given only for firm matches. For some rows the clone size is stated as once, few or many, or as a class when expanded; others skip it.

v_call	j_call	d_call	clone_size	cdr3_aa	cdr3_nt
TRBV18	TRBJ2-7	NA	many	CASSPLSNYEQYF	TGTGCCAGCTCACCACTTTCAAACTACGAGCAGTACTTC
TRBV3-1	TRBJ1-5	TRBD1	NA	CASRPGTASKNQPQHF	TGTGCCAGCAGGCCCGGGACAGCGTCAAAGAATCAGCCCCAGCATTTT
TRBV6-5	TRBJ1-6	NA	many	CASSWGPTVDNSPLHF	TGTGCCAGCAGTTGGGGGCCCACGGTGGATAATTCACCCCTCCACTTT
TRBV30	TRBJ2-1	NA	NA	CAWSLERFSYNGQFF	TGTGCCTGGAGTCTGGAGCGGTTCTCCTACAATGGGCAGTTCTTC
TRBV10-3	TRBJ2-3	TRBD2	many	CATERLAGNSFSTDTQYF	TGTGCCACCGAAAGACTAGCGGGAAATTCCTTTAGCACAGATACGCAGTATTTT
TRBV5-1	TRBJ1-2	NA	few	CASSKDSGGGYTF	TGCGCCAGCAGCAAGGACAGCGGGGGTGGCTACACCTTC
TRBV19	TRBJ2-3	TRBD2	NA	CASSIDLGLAGVTDTQYF	TGTGCCAGTAGTATAGATCTCGGACTAGCGGGAGTGACAGATACGCAGTATTTT
TRBV18	TRBJ2-3	NA	many	CASSPPGDLTDTQYF	TGTGCCAGCTCACCACCGGGTGATCTCACAGATACGCAGTATTTT
TRBV28	TRBJ2-7	NA	few	CASSDLRGVREQYF	TGTGCCAGCAGTGACCTCAGGGGTGTTAGGGAGCAGTACTTC
TRBV20-1	TRBJ1-4	TRBD1	many	CSASSSGGAKLFF	TGCAGTGCTAGTTCTTCAGGGGGTGCAAAACTGTTTTTT
TRBV7-9	TRBJ2-1	NA	medium-sized	CASSLAVAYYNEQFF	TGTGCCAGCAGCTTAGCTGTAGCGTACTACAATGAGCAGTTCTTC
TRBV7-9	TRBJ2-1	TRBD2	many	CASSPSGNMVGEQFF	TGTGCCAGCAGCCCAAGCGGGAATATGGTGGGTGAGCAGTTCTTC
TRBV28	TRBJ1-6	NA	many	CASSPSYNSPLHF	TGTGCCAGCAGCCCCTCCTATAATTCACCCCTCCACTTT
TRBV6-1	TRBJ2-7	NA	many	CASSEAFGAAGIGITYEQYF	TGTGCCAGCAGTGAAGCGTTTGGGGCGGCAGGAATTGGTATCACCTACGAGCAGTACTTC
TRBV5-1	TRBJ2-7	NA	many	CASSSGVLGSYEQYF	TGCGCCAGCAGCTCCGGAGTACTCGGGTCCTACGAGCAGTACTTC
TRBV28	TRBJ2-2	NA	many	CASRKSGSRGPGELFF	TGTGCCAGCAGAAAGTCCGGGTCCCGCGGACCCGGGGAGCTGTTTTTT
TRBV24-1	TRBJ2-1	NA	many	CATAERSYNEQFF	TGTGCCACCGCAGAGAGATCCTACAATGAGCAGTTCTTC
TRBV29-1	TRBJ2-7	NA	many	CSVAVRRASYEQYF	TGCAGCGTTGCCGTCCGGAGGGCCTCCTACGAGCAGTACTTC
TRBV5-1	TRBJ2-7	NA	many	CASSLAEGRVYEQYF	TGCGCCAGCAGCTTGGCCGAGGGGAGAGTCTACGAGCAGTACTTC
TRBV7-9	TRBJ2-7	NA	many	CASSLGSAGYEQYF	TGTGCCAGCAGCTTGGGCAGTGCAGGATACGAGCAGTACTTC
TRBV7-9	TRBJ2-7	NA	NA	CASSPTRQGAGYEQYF	TGTGCCAGCAGCCCTACCCGACAAGGGGCTGGGTACGAGCAGTACTTC
TRBV20-1	TRBJ1-5	NA	many	CSAREGQANQPQHF	TGCAGTGCTAGGGAGGGGCAGGCTAATCAGCCCCAGCATTTT
TRBV3-1	TRBJ2-2	NA	NA	CASSQRPGLSTGELFF	TGTGCCAGCAGCCAACGGCCAGGATTGAGCACCGGGGAGCTGTTTTTT
TRBV14	TRBJ1-1	NA	NA	CASSLFGTEAFF	TGTGCCAGCAGCCTATTTGGTACTGAAGCTTTCTTT
TRBV9	TRBJ2-5	TRBD1	few	CASSVMGQGETQYF	TGTGCCAGCAGCGTCATGGGACAGGGAGAGACCCAGTACTTC